A selection of T cell receptor beta chains follows, all from one sample in a study of blood T cell repertoires in COVID-19. Assay: immunoSEQ multiplex PCR; the TCRdb copy retains only in-frame clones and omits some. Among roughly 100,000 clones listed, roughly four fifths were seen once. Sequencing was carried out using peripheral blood. These receptors came from a man aged 55-75 years with acute or convalescent COVID-19. CDR3s include the opening cysteine and the closing phenylalanine or tryptophan. The order of the fields is D gene, J gene, clone size, V gene, CDR3 DNA, CDR3 protein. A D gene is named only where the DNA matches it firmly. Expanded clones get a size class; other rows say once, few or many, or leave the size out.

D: .
J: TRBJ2-1
size: few
V: TRBV11-2
DNA: TGTGCCAGCAGCCAGAGGGCGCGGGGAGATGAGCAGTTCTTC
CDR3: CASSQRARGDEQFF

D: TRBD1
J: TRBJ1-5
size: .
V: TRBV5-8
DNA: TGTGCCAGCAGTTTTGACAGGGGCAATCAGCCCCAGCATTTT
CDR3: CASSFDRGNQPQHF

D: .
J: TRBJ1-2
size: .
V: TRBV30
DNA: TGTGCCTGGAGGTCATCAGGGCAAGCAAACTATGGCTACACCTTC
CDR3: CAWRSSGQANYGYTF

D: TRBD2
J: TRBJ2-7
size: .
V: TRBV7-8
DNA: TGTGCCAGCAGCTTAGCGCGCGGGAGCCACGAGCAGTACTTC
CDR3: CASSLARGSHEQYF

D: .
J: TRBJ1-6
size: .
V: TRBV9
DNA: TGTGCCAGCAGCTCCAGCGGGGGGCTCGGTTCACCCCTCCACTTT
CDR3: CASSSSGGLGSPLHF

D: .
J: TRBJ2-3
size: .
V: TRBV6-2/TRBV6-3
DNA: TGTGCCAGCAGTTACGTTACTACCACAGATACGCAGTATTTT
CDR3: CASSYVTTTDTQYF

D: .
J: TRBJ1-2
size: few
V: TRBV2
DNA: TGTGCCAGCAGCATAAGACAAGATACTAACTATGGCTACACCTTC
CDR3: CASSIRQDTNYGYTF

D: .
J: TRBJ2-7
size: .
V: TRBV27
DNA: TGTGCCAGCCGTCCCACAGGAGGGTACGAGCAGTACTTC
CDR3: CASRPTGGYEQYF

D: TRBD1
J: TRBJ2-4
size: .
V: TRBV29-1
DNA: TGCAGCGTCGGAATGGGACAGGGACGGAGAAACATTCAGTACTTC
CDR3: CSVGMGQGRRNIQYF

D: TRBD2
J: TRBJ2-3
size: .
V: TRBV4-3
DNA: TGCGCCAGCAGCCAAGAGGTAGCGGGAGGTACAGATACGCAGTATTTT
CDR3: CASSQEVAGGTDTQYF